This T cell receptor beta chain appears in the sequencing data of a study of Graves' ophthalmopathy and Graves' hyperthyroidism. The wider study: At the time of initial diagnosis and before any treatment, peripheral blood was collected. General study results and limits: Ophthalmopathy progression predictions by the model showed approximately 79% specificity and roughly 70% sensitivity.

Ophthalmopathy donors showed moderate-to-severe activity, CAS ≥3, NOSPECS ≥4 and a duration under 3 months. Diagnosis used clinical symptoms, serum thyroxine, TRAb, thyroid ultrasound and orbital computed tomography. Amplified material comprised TCR beta CDR3 regions derived from RNA transcripts. The library came from an HTBI-primed first-round RT-PCR and a second-round multiplex PCR. TCRdb re-derived calls from the multiplex PCR reads in MiXCR, one entry per CDR3 protein. The sample carries about 210,000 distinct CDR3 sequences, 29% recorded once. On this clonotype itself: Its antigen is not identified.

This TCR came from a man aged 45 to 65 with Graves' ophthalmopathy. Sequencing was carried out using peripheral blood.

CDR3 sequence: CASRQGGASNQPQHF. CDR3 DNA: TGTGCCAGCAGACAGGGAGGAGCGAGCAATCAGCCCCAGCATTTT. The genes are TRBV28 and TRBJ1-5; the D gene is possibly TRBD1 (6 bases). Trimming pared 6 bases from V and 1 base from J, leaving 13 bases between. Germline V lookup: CDR1 MDHEN, CDR2 SYDVKM. CDR3 length: 15 amino acids.